The clone carrying this T cell receptor (beta chain) has just one count. Its antigen is as yet unknown. Using immunoSEQ multiplex PCR, the repertoire was profiled, and TCRdb retains in-frame clones only, with some absent. The table shows roughly 88,000 clones, with 80% to 90% occurring only once. The data derive from a study of glioma-infiltrating T cells after dendritic cell vaccination. Study results and limitations: Complete blood and tumor specimen sets were limited to few patients. No direct clonality-survival link was found; a diverse polyclonal response may matter.

Time point noted: after dendritic cell vaccination, including at tumor progression/relapse. Selection required adequate fresh-frozen tumor tissue plus more than two years' survival data. This material consisted of blood, taken after dendritic cell vaccination. This receptor was identified in a human donor with glioblastoma.

The DNA of the CDR3 is TGTGCCTGCATGCAGGGGGCTAAGGGAAACACCATATATTTT. It specifies CACMQGAKGNTIYF. The chain links TRBV30 to TRBJ1-3, with 8 bases lining up with TRBD1. V was clipped by 6 bases and J by 4 bases; unmatched bases: 8. The V gene's germline CDR1 is GTSNPN and CDR2 SVGIG (reference sequence). This CDR3 comprises 14 residues.